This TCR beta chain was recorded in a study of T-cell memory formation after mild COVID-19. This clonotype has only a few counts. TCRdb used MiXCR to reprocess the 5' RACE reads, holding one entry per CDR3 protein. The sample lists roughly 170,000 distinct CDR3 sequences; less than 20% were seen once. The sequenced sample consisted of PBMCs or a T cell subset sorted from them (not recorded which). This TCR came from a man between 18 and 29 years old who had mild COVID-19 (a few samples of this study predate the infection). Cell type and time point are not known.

Here the CDR3 reads CASRPAGDTQYF. DNA for the CDR3: TGTGCCAGCAGGCCGGCGGGGGATACGCAGTATTTT. V and J are TRBV6-5 and TRBJ2-3; the D gene is possibly TRBD2 (6 bases). The CDR3 sequence is 12 residues long. V lost 6 bases to trimming and J lost 6 bases, with 10 bases between them. CDR1 and CDR2 (germline): MNHEY, SVGAGI.